This TCR beta chain was sequenced for a study of T cell changes during pregnancy in multiple sclerosis. Some clones are missing from TCRdb's copy, which holds only in-frame ones; the method was immunoSEQ multiplex PCR. The sample holds 100,000 to 150,000 clones, roughly 92% seen once. V lost 3 bases to trimming and J lost 3 bases, with 6 bases between them. This CDR3 has 13 residues. Looked up from germline, CDR1 is WSHSY and CDR2 is SAAADI. The chain links TRBV10-2 to TRBJ2-1; D ambiguous. The sequence was collected from a female donor with multiple sclerosis, enrolled in a pregnancy study. The sample was peripheral blood, taken before pregnancy. DNA of the CDR3: TGCGCCAGCAGTGAAACGAGCTACAATGAGCAGTTCTTC. This translates into CASSETSYNEQFF.